A single sample is the source of the 15 T cell receptor beta chains below, sequenced in a study of T cell responses to AZD1222 COVID-19 vaccine. Generated by immunoSEQ multiplex PCR, the TCRdb table keeps only in-frame clones and is missing some. The table lists some 100,000 clones, 85% to 90% of them singletons. Here the sequenced sample was peripheral blood, taken on day 0 of AZD1222 vaccination. The receptor source for this set is an adult in good health.

The chain carries TRBV6-2 or TRBV6-3 and TRBJ1-2, with 9 bases matching TRBD1. With 2 bases clipped from V and 6 bases from J, the junction kept 13 bases outside the gene matches. The CDR3 contains 17 residues. The V gene's germline CDR1 is MNHEY and CDR2 SVGEGT. CDR3 nucleotide sequence: TGTGCCAGCAGTTACCAATCCCATCGACAGGGGGTTGATGGCTACACCTTC. Translated: CASSYQSHRQGVDGYTF.

The chain couples TRBV11-3 to TRBJ2-7, with 10 nucleotides matching TRBD2. This CDR3 region has 15 residues. Germline-derived CDR1 and CDR2 are SGHNT and YENEEA. The trim removed 8 bases at V and 5 bases at J, leaving 12 bases unmatched. The CDR3 region is CASSQRGGSSHEQYF. CDR3 coding DNA: TGTGCCAGCTCACAGCGGGGGGGCTCGTCCCACGAGCAGTACTTC.

This chain joins TRBV6-5 and TRBJ2-3; D might be TRBD2 (5 bases). Germline lookup yields CDR1 MNHEY and CDR2 SVGAGI. Trimming pared 6 bases from V and 2 bases from J, leaving 12 bases between. This CDR3 is built from 14 residues. The CDR3 loop reads CASRFGGSTDTQYF. Written as DNA, the CDR3 is TGTGCCAGCAGGTTTGGAGGTTCCACAGATACGCAGTATTTT.

The chain links TRBV5-1 to TRBJ1-4, with D unclear. V was trimmed by 4 bases and J by 0 bases, leaving 10 bases between them. Germline-derived CDR1 and CDR2 are SGHRS and YFSETQ. This CDR3 spans 15 amino acids. The CDR3 DNA reads as TGCGCCAGCAGCCATGAGTTCGCAACTAATGAAAAACTGTTTTTT. Translating it yields CASSHEFATNEKLFF.

The chain carries TRBV6-5 and TRBJ2-1; D might be TRBD2 (7 bases). Trimming removed 4 bases from V and 12 bases from J, with 22 bases in between. The CDR3 sequence is 15 residues long. Germline lookup yields CDR1 MNHEY and CDR2 SVGAGI. The CDR3 nucleotides read TGTGCCAGCAGTTCCGCGGGGGCGGCATCTAGATGGCAGTTCTTC. Amino acid sequence: CASSSAGAASRWQFF.

The J gene is TRBJ1-4, the V gene TRBV10-1; D not resolved. The germline V gene encodes CDR1 WNHNN and CDR2 SYGVQD (reference sequence). The CDR3 sequence is 14 residues long. V dropped 2 bases and J dropped 0 bases, with 4 bases sitting between them. The CDR3 here is CASSEGPTNEKLFF. The CDR3 nucleotides read TGCGCCAGCAGTGAGGGACCAACTAATGAAAAACTGTTTTTT.

This chain uses TRBV5-4 with TRBJ2-1; 11 bases fit TRBD2. After removal of 5 bases from V and 8 bases from J, the junction contained 9 bases not matched to a gene. The V gene's germline CDR1 is SGHNT and CDR2 YYREEE (reference sequence). CDR3 size: 15 residues. The CDR3 coding sequence is TGTGCCAGCAGACAAGGGATAGCGGGAGGGCATGAGCAGTTCTTC. Translated: CASRQGIAGGHEQFF.

The chain has TRBV18 and TRBJ2-7, with D perhaps matching TRBD2 (7 bases). CDR3 length: 17 residues. Deletions cut 4 bases from V and 5 bases from J, with 24 bases between. In germline, CDR1 is KGHSH, CDR2 LQKENI. CDR3 coding DNA: TGTGCCAGCTCACATACCTCTGGGATCGGGGGGCTGAACGAGCAGTACTTC. Protein product: CASSHTSGIGGLNEQYF.

V gene TRBV5-8 combines with J gene TRBJ1-2; D is undetermined. V was trimmed by 2 bases and J by 8 bases, leaving 10 bases between them. Germline V gene lookup returns CDR1 SGHTS and CDR2 YDEGEE. The CDR3 runs 12 residues. The CDR3 sequence is CASSFQFGGYTF. The CDR3 DNA reads TGTGCCAGCAGCTTTCAATTCGGAGGCTACACCTTC.

This chain links TRBV3-1 (or the pseudogene TRBV3-2) with TRBJ1-5; D gene unclear. The CDR3 is 15 residues long. V was cut by 2 bases and J by 2 bases, with 10 bases left in between. Looked up from germline, CDR1 is LGHDT and CDR2 is YNNKEL (reference sequence). The CDR3 bases are TGTGCCAGCAGCCAATCGGGGTTTCGCAATCAGCCCCAGCATTTT. Protein sequence: CASSQSGFRNQPQHF.

This sequence joins TRBV5-1 and TRBJ2-7; no clear D. Trimming cost V 3 bases and J 2 bases, with 9 bases left between them. This CDR3 has 13 residues. Germline-derived CDR1 and CDR2 are SGHRS and YFSETQ. CDR3 amino acids: CASSSGGPYEQYF. In DNA form, the CDR3 reads TGCGCCAGCAGCTCTGGCGGTCCCTACGAGCAGTACTTC.

The CDR3 here is CASSLEFWLAGETQYF. CDR3 sequence (DNA): TGTGCCAGCAGCTTAGAGTTCTGGCTAGCGGGTGAGACCCAGTACTTC. The chain combines TRBV7-2 with TRBJ2-5; 8 positions match TRBD2. The CDR3 length is 16 residues. Germline V CDR1 and CDR2: SGHTA, FQGNSA. With 1 base clipped from V and 5 bases from J, the junction kept 9 bases outside the gene matches.

A word on this clone: Relative to the germline gene, one junction end is altered; a read error may explain this. The genes are TRBV18 and TRBJ2-7; 7 nucleotides align to TRBD1. Germline CDR1 KGHSH, CDR2 LQKENI. The CDR3 contains 13 residues. CDR3 in DNA: TGTGCCAGCTCACCACCGAGTCGGGGACAGTTCTTATTC. It translates to CASSPPSRGQFLF.

V is TRBV18 and J is TRBJ2-1, with 11 nucleotides matching TRBD1. V lost 4 bases and J lost 10; bases outside the gene matches: 6. The CDR3 is 14 residues long. The V gene's germline CDR1 is KGHSH and CDR2 LQKENI. The CDR3 DNA reads as TGTGCCAGCTCACTAGGACAGGGGGCTCAGGAGCAGTTCTTC. Encoded protein: CASSLGQGAQEQFF.

The genes are TRBV10-1 and TRBJ2-3, with D unresolved. The CDR3 has 13 residues. Germline CDR1 and CDR2: WNHNN and SYGVQD (reference sequence). V was clipped by 4 bases and J by 4 bases, with 9 bases between them. The CDR3 loop is CASSVSGADTQYF. CDR3 sequence (DNA): TGCGCCAGCAGTGTGAGTGGGGCAGATACGCAGTATTTT.